This is a list of T cell receptor beta chains from one sample in a study of blood T cell repertoires in COVID-19. Clones were read by immunoSEQ multiplex PCR, and TCRdb kept only the in-frame ones, dropping some. The repertoire consists of some 380,000 clones, with around 90% occurring once and the leading ten covering around 2%. Sequencing was carried out using PBMCs or T cells enriched from blood (not recorded which). The receptors originated from a woman aged 35 to 49 with acute COVID-19. The CDR3 runs from the conserved cysteine through the conserved F or W. The D gene is left open where the match is weak. The listing skips clone size in some rows; elsewhere it reads once, few, many or a size class.

j_call d_call v_call clone_size cdr3_aa cdr3_nt
TRBJ2-5 TRBD2 TRBV7-9 NA CASSFLPGLGTGETQYF TGTGCCAGCAGCTTTTTACCGGGACTAGGGACCGGAGAGACCCAGTACTTC
TRBJ1-1 TRBD1 TRBV27 NA CASSLEGTGTTEAFF TGTGCCAGCAGTTTAGAGGGGACAGGGACCACTGAAGCTTTCTTT
TRBJ1-3 NA TRBV30 NA CAWTRLGSGNTIYF TGTGCCTGGACCCGTCTAGGCTCTGGAAACACCATATATTTT
TRBJ2-7 TRBD1 TRBV10-2 once CASSAGQGVEQYF TGCGCCAGCAGTGCGGGACAGGGGGTCGAGCAGTACTTC
TRBJ2-1 TRBD2 TRBV7-2 NA CASSIGLAGGDEQFF TGTGCCAGCAGCATAGGACTAGCGGGGGGGGATGAGCAGTTCTTC
TRBJ2-7 NA TRBV29-1 NA CSVRRDGSNYEQYF TGCAGCGTCCGCCGGGACGGGAGTAACTACGAGCAGTACTTC
TRBJ1-1 NA TRBV29-1 NA CSVAPGQNTEAFF TGCAGCGTCGCTCCGGGACAGAACACTGAAGCTTTCTTT
TRBJ2-5 TRBD1 TRBV24-1 once CATSDRDRGSGTQYF TGTGCCACCAGTGACCGGGACAGGGGGTCAGGGACCCAGTACTTC
TRBJ2-5 TRBD2 TRBV2 NA CASRVKREAPYQETQYF TGTGCCAGCAGGGTAAAACGGGAGGCCCCCTACCAAGAGACCCAGTACTTC
TRBJ2-1 TRBD2 TRBV11-2 NA CASSFLKISGGVSYNEQFF TGTGCCAGCAGCTTCCTTAAGATTAGCGGGGGGGTCTCCTACAATGAGCAGTTCTTC
TRBJ1-3 TRBD1 TRBV6-6 NA CASSYSLTGGSSTIYF TGTGCCAGCAGTTACTCGTTGACAGGGGGGTCCAGCACCATATATTTT
TRBJ2-3 TRBD1 TRBV11-2 NA CASRHDRADTQYF TGTGCCAGCAGGCACGACAGGGCGGATACGCAGTATTTT
TRBJ2-7 TRBD1 TRBV5-1 NA CASSLVGTGTYEQYF TGCGCCAGCAGCTTGGTCGGGACAGGGACCTACGAGCAGTACTTC
TRBJ2-5 NA TRBV2 NA CASKRSETQYF TGTGCCAGCAAACGGTCGGAGACCCAGTACTTC
TRBJ2-7 NA TRBV11-2 NA CASTQFSSGAYEQYF TGTGCCAGCACCCAATTCTCCAGCGGAGCCTACGAGCAGTACTTC
TRBJ2-5 NA TRBV3-1/TRBV3-2 NA CASSQGRGRTQYF TGTGCCAGCAGCCAAGGGCGGGGCAGGACCCAGTACTTC
TRBJ2-1 TRBD2 TRBV4-2 NA CASSQVRGSDYNEQFF TGTGCCAGCAGCCAAGTGCGGGGGAGCGACTACAATGAGCAGTTCTTC
TRBJ2-5 TRBD1 TRBV6-5 NA CASSRETGYETQYF TGTGCCAGCAGTCGAGAGACAGGGTATGAGACCCAGTACTTC
TRBJ1-4 TRBD1 TRBV9 NA CASSTRQGGNEKLFF TGTGCCAGCAGCACTCGACAGGGGGGGAATGAAAAACTGTTTTTT
TRBJ2-7 TRBD2 TRBV2 NA CASDPLAGAPLGQYF TGTGCCAGCGATCCTCTAGCGGGGGCCCCCCTTGGGCAGTACTTC
TRBJ1-4 NA TRBV30 NA CAWSVRGRNDGEKLFF TGTGCCTGGAGTGTAAGAGGTAGGAACGACGGTGAAAAACTGTTTTTT
TRBJ2-7 NA TRBV5-1 NA CASSLVMGGTYEQYF TGCGCCAGCAGCTTGGTTATGGGGGGAACCTACGAGCAGTACTTC
TRBJ1-6 TRBD1 TRBV27 NA CASSSKRTGDSITSYNSPLHF TGTGCCAGCAGTTCTAAGCGCACAGGGGATTCAATCACATCCTATAATTCACCCCTCCACTTT
TRBJ1-2 NA TRBV24-1 NA CATSDFVGRVRAYGYTF TGTGCCACCAGTGATTTTGTGGGGCGCGTAAGGGCCTATGGCTACACCTTC
TRBJ1-1 NA TRBV23-1 NA CASSQTGYRTEAFF TGCGCCAGCAGTCAAACAGGGTACCGGACTGAAGCTTTCTTT
TRBJ2-5 TRBD1 TRBV11-2 NA CASSLGDSTGETQYF TGTGCCAGCAGCTTAGGGGACAGTACGGGGGAGACCCAGTACTTC
TRBJ2-5 NA TRBV30 NA CAWSVPGVSQYF TGTGCCTGGAGTGTACCCGGGGTTTCCCAGTACTTC
TRBJ2-7 TRBD1 TRBV6-5 NA CASSYQTGAYEQYF TGTGCCAGCAGTTACCAGACAGGGGCCTACGAGCAGTACTTC
TRBJ2-1 TRBD2 TRBV3-1/TRBV3-2 NA CASSQDLAGSYNEQFF TGTGCCAGCAGCCAAGACCTAGCGGGGTCCTACAATGAGCAGTTCTTC
TRBJ1-2 NA TRBV27 NA CASSQQSGGGVRGYTF TGTGCCAGCAGCCAGCAATCTGGAGGTGGGGTCCGCGGCTACACCTTC